Listed here are 2 T cell receptor beta chains from one sample, sequenced in a study of blood T cell repertoires in COVID-19. The method was immunoSEQ multiplex PCR; TCRdb's version includes in-frame clones alone and lacks a portion of them. The profile covers tens of thousands of clones, with roughly 80% appearing a single time and about 18% taken by the ten largest. The sequenced sample consisted of peripheral blood. The receptors originated from a woman aged 60 to 75 with acute or convalescent COVID-19.

V is TRBV5-4 and J is TRBJ2-3; possibly TRBD2 for D (5 bases). Trimming pared 4 bases from V and 6 bases from J, leaving 12 bases between. Germline CDR1 and CDR2: SGHNT and YYREEE (reference sequence). The CDR3 contains 13 residues. CDR3: CASSQGRWDTQYF. DNA of the CDR3: TGTGCCAGCAGCCAAGGGAGATGGGATACGCAGTATTTT.

The V and J genes are TRBV5-1 and TRBJ2-2, with D possibly being TRBD1 (6 bases). From germline, CDR1 is SGHRS and CDR2 YFSETQ. V was clipped by 3 bases and J by 3 bases, with 15 bases between them. This CDR3 is 16 amino acids long. CDR3 coding DNA: TGCGCCAGCAGCTCCACGGGACAAGGTTACACCGGGGAGCTGTTTTTT. Translated, it gives CASSSTGQGYTGELFF.